Listed below are T cell receptor beta chains from one sample, sequenced in a study of T cell therapy after organ transplantation. The data were produced by immunoSEQ multiplex PCR, yet TCRdb's version contains in-frame clones alone and is incomplete. This sample yields around 1,800 clones, of which around nine tenths are seen a single time; 40% to 50% belongs to the top ten. These receptors' targets are unknown. The material was CD8+ T cells from blood, obtained after autologous CMV-specific T cell therapy. The receptors come from a human patient who had received a solid organ transplant and had CMV disease. Some T cells may be provided by the graft donor. The CDR3 runs from the conserved cysteine through the conserved F or W. D genes are given only for firm matches.

d_call,v_call,j_call,cdr3_aa,cdr3_nt
-,TRBV6-6,TRBJ1-2,CASSYSAGSNYGYTF,TGTGCCAGCAGTTACTCGGCAGGGTCTAACTATGGCTACACCTTC
TRBD1,TRBV19,TRBJ1-1,CASSVGTGAQEAFF,TGTGCCAGTAGTGTCGGGACAGGGGCCCAAGAAGCTTTCTTT
-,TRBV29-1,TRBJ2-7,CSVPPSTAISYEQYF,TGCAGCGTTCCCCCTTCGACGGCTATCTCCTACGAGCAGTACTTC
-,TRBV30,TRBJ2-6,CAWSAGAGANVLTF,TGTGCCTGGAGTGCGGGGGCTGGGGCCAACGTCCTGACTTTC
TRBD2,TRBV10-1,TRBJ2-1,CASKVRGGSGNHEQFF,TGCGCCAGCAAGGTAAGAGGGGGTAGCGGGAATCATGAGCAGTTCTTC
-,TRBV5-4,TRBJ1-4,CASSYRGGEKLFF,TGTGCCAGCAGCTACCGAGGGGGGGAAAAACTGTTTTTT
TRBD1,TRBV7-9,TRBJ1-2,CASSQSGTGVYGYTF,TGTGCCAGCAGCCAATCCGGGACAGGGGTCTATGGCTACACCTTC
-,TRBV29-1,TRBJ1-1,CSVSMAEGNTEAFF,TGCAGCGTTTCCATGGCCGAGGGGAACACTGAAGCTTTCTTT
-,TRBV27,TRBJ1-1,CASSGSSTEAFF,TGTGCCAGCTCAGGCAGTAGCACTGAAGCTTTCTTT
-,TRBV12-2,TRBJ1-2,CASRQPRTPKTYGYTF,TGTGCAAGTCGCCAGCCCCGGACTCCAAAGACCTATGGCTACACCTTC
-,TRBV18,TRBJ1-1,CASSAIGAEAFF,TGTGCCAGCTCGGCGATCGGAGCTGAAGCTTTCTTT
-,TRBV5-1,TRBJ2-2,CASSWIASNTGELFF,TGCGCCAGCAGCTGGATCGCTTCCAACACCGGGGAGCTGTTTTTT
TRBD1,TRBV7-9,TRBJ1-1,CASSTDRVSDTEAFF,TGTGCCAGCAGCACGGACAGGGTTTCGGACACTGAAGCTTTCTTT
-,TRBV28,TRBJ2-3,CASSSTSADTQYF,TGTGCCAGCAGTTCAACTAGTGCAGATACGCAGTATTTT
-,TRBV19,TRBJ2-6,CASSINREGGANVLTF,TGTGCCAGTAGTATCAACAGGGAAGGTGGGGCCAACGTCCTGACTTTC
-,TRBV7-9,TRBJ1-4,CASSVGGTNEKLFF,TGTGCCAGCAGCGTAGGGGGAACTAATGAAAAACTGTTTTTT
TRBD1,TRBV7-9,TRBJ2-7,CASSLGQGARYEQYF,TGTGCCAGCAGCTTAGGCCAGGGGGCGCGGTACGAGCAGTACTTC
-,TRBV6-6,TRBJ2-7,CASSYSGEQYF,TGTGCCAGCAGTTACTCTGGCGAGCAGTACTTC
TRBD1,TRBV7-2,TRBJ2-5,CASSLVGTGVQETQYF,TGTGCCAGCAGCTTAGTCGGGACAGGGGTCCAAGAGACCCAGTACTTC
-,TRBV27,TRBJ2-1,CASSSEPGSSYNEQFF,TGTGCCAGCAGTTCCGAACCAGGGAGCTCCTACAATGAGCAGTTCTTC
-,TRBV13,TRBJ2-7,CASSPGVPYEQYF,TGTGCCAGCAGTCCTGGGGTCCCCTACGAGCAGTACTTC